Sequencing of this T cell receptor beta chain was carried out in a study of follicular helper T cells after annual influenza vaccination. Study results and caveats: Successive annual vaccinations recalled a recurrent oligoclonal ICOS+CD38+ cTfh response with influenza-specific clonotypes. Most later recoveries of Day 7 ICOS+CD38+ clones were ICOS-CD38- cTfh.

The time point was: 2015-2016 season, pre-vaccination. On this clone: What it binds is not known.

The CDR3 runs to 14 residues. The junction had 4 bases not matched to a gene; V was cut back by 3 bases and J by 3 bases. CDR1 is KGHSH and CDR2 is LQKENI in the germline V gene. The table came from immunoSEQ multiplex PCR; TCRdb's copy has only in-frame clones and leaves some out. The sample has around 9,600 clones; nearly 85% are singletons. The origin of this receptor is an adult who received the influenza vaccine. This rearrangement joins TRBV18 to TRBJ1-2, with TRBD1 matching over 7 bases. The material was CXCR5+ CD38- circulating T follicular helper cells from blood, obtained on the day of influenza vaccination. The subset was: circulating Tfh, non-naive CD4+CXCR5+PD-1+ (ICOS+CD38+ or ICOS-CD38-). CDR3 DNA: TGTGCCAGCTCACCGACCGACAGGGACTATGGCTACACCTTC. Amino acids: CASSPTDRDYGYTF.